This T cell receptor (beta chain) came from a study of Ad26.COV2.S vaccination and SARS-CoV-2 variants. Assay: immunoSEQ multiplex PCR; the TCRdb copy retains only in-frame clones and omits some. The repertoire consists of roughly 700,000 clones, with more than 80% occurring once and the leading ten covering approximately 1.5%. As for treatment: 15 to 20 received Ad26.COV2.S at low or high dose, single or two shots; 5 received placebo; per-sample allocation not given. Sampling occurred on day 63 after the first vaccine or placebo injection. The CDR3 has 17 amino acids. Germline V gene lookup returns CDR1 SGHTA and CDR2 FQGNSA. V was pared by 1 base and J by 2 bases, with 18 bases between.

The sequence derives from a person between 18 and 65 years old who received the Ad26.COV2.S COVID-19 vaccine or a placebo. Source: peripheral blood, taken in a trial of Ad26.COV2.S vaccine versus placebo. The V gene is TRBV7-2, the J gene TRBJ2-7; possible D gene TRBD2, 6 bases. The CDR3 nucleotides are TGTGCCAGCAGCTTAGAGTTCAGGCTAGCGCAAGCCTACGAGCAGTACTTC. Translating gives CASSLEFRLAQAYEQYF. Filled out from reference TRBV7-2 and TRBJ2-7, the complete variable domain reads GAGVSQSPSNKVTEKGKDVELRCDPISGHTALYWYRQSLGQGLEFLIYFQGNSAPDKSGLPSDRFSAERTGGSVSTLTIQRTQQEDSAVYLCASSLEFRLAQAYEQYFGPGTRLTVT.